These 22 T cell receptor beta chains originate from one sample sequenced in a study of blood T cell repertoires in COVID-19. Measured with immunoSEQ multiplex PCR; TCRdb has only the in-frame clones, and not every one. Among tens of thousands of clones listed, approximately 86% were seen once. Source material: peripheral blood. The source is a woman older than 75 with acute or convalescent COVID-19.

The rearrangement links TRBV7-3 to TRBJ2-5; 7 nucleotides align to TRBD1. The CDR3 is 14 residues long. The germline V gene has CDR1 SGHTA and CDR2 FQGTGA. Unmatched junction bases numbered 7, after V lost 4 bases and J lost 5 bases. CDR3 bases: TGTGCCAGCAGCTCGACAGGGATTGGGGAGACCCAGTACTTC. Translating gives CASSSTGIGETQYF. Looking up the rest from reference TRBV7-3 and TRBJ2-5 gives the full variable domain: GAGVSQTPSNKVTEKGKYVELRCDPISGHTALYWYRQSLGQGPEFLIYFQGTGAADDSGLPNDRFFAVRPEGSVSTLKIQRTERGDSAVYLCASSSTGIGETQYFGPGTRLLVL.

The genes are TRBV5-4 and TRBJ2-7; the D gene is possibly TRBD2 (6 bases). Per the germline V gene, CDR1 is SGHNT and CDR2 is YYREEE (reference sequence). This CDR3 spans 15 amino acids. V was clipped by 3 bases and J by 0 bases, with 13 bases between them. The CDR3 nucleotides read TGTGCCAGCAGCTGGGGGACTCCGAGCTCCTACGAGCAGTACTTC. Translated, it gives CASSWGTPSSYEQYF.

The J gene is TRBJ2-6, the V gene TRBV19; D remains ambiguous. V lost 5 bases, J lost 0 bases, and 5 bases lay in between. The CDR3 contains 14 residues. The germline V gene has CDR1 LNHDA and CDR2 SQIVND (reference sequence). The CDR3 DNA is TGTGCCAGTAGTGAGGACTCTGGGGCCAACGTCCTGACTTTC. It translates to CASSEDSGANVLTF.

The sample holds a few counts of this clone. The chain uses TRBV4-1 and TRBJ2-3; D is possibly TRBD2 (7 bases). The CDR3 has 17 amino acids. Germline-derived CDR1 and CDR2 are MGHRA and YSYEKL. Trimming stripped 4 bases from V and 4 bases from J, with 21 bases between. CDR3 nucleotides: TGCGCCAGCAGCCTCGGAATTAGGGGGGGTGGGGCAGATACGCAGTATTTT. It yields the protein CASSLGIRGGGADTQYF.

The chain joins TRBV28 to TRBJ2-7; the D is unclear. The CDR3 extends over 12 amino acids. Between the trimmed V and J ends, which lost 3 bases and 2 bases, there was a span of 5 bases. CDR1 is MDHEN and CDR2 is SYDVKM in the germline V gene. The CDR3 loop reads CASSFSAYEQYF. CDR3 nucleotides: TGTGCCAGCAGTTTTTCAGCCTACGAGCAGTACTTC.

The rearrangement links TRBV7-2 to TRBJ2-1, with D possibly being TRBD2 (6 bases). V lost 1 base and J 6 bases, leaving 25 bases between the germline ends. Germline assignment: CDR1 SGHTA and CDR2 FQGNSA. The CDR3 is 19 residues long. In DNA, the CDR3 is TGTGCCAGCAGCTTAGTATTCTCGGCTCCCCCCGGGGGTGTCAATGAGCAGTTCTTC. Translation: CASSLVFSAPPGGVNEQFF.

There are a few counts of this clone. This chain uses TRBV3-1 (or the pseudogene TRBV3-2) with TRBJ1-1; TRBD1 aligns across 7 bases. The CDR3 length is 14 residues. Germline V lookup: CDR1 LGHDT, CDR2 YNNKEL (reference sequence). J lost 1 base, V lost 8 bases, and 7 bases had no gene match. CDR3 nucleotides: TGTGCCAGCTCCTACAGGGGTTGGAACACTGAAGCTTTCTTT. It encodes CASSYRGWNTEAFF.

The V gene is TRBV6-5, the J gene TRBJ2-3; 9 bases are a match to TRBD1. CDR3 length equals 15 residues. CDR1 and CDR2 from the germline V gene are MNHEY and SVGAGI. The J segment lost 1 base and the V segment lost 11 bases, leaving 10 bases of the junction unmatched. CDR3 in DNA: TGTGCCCACCAATTGGGGACAGGGCGCACAGATACGCAGTATTTT. Its translation: CAHQLGTGRTDTQYF.

This clone has just one count. The chain is built from TRBV7-6 and TRBJ2-1; 7 nucleotides agree with TRBD2. The CDR3 is made up of 16 amino acids. V shed 1 base, J shed 2 bases, and the junction held 5 bases outside the gene matches. Germline V gene data show CDR1 as SGHVS and CDR2 as FNYEAQ. Here the CDR3 DNA reads TGTGCCAGCAGCTTAGGACTAGCATCAGCCTACAATGAGCAGTTCTTC. Amino acid sequence: CASSLGLASAYNEQFF.

The gene calls are TRBV5-1 and TRBJ2-5; the D gene is possibly TRBD1 (5 bases). The CDR3 consists of 11 residues. V was pared by 4 bases and J by 4 bases, with 5 bases between. Germline CDR1 and CDR2: SGHRS and YFSETQ. Here the CDR3 reads CASSQGETQYF. CDR3 DNA sequence: TGCGCCAGCAGCCAGGGAGAGACCCAGTACTTC. The full variable domain, in which reference TRBV5-1 and TRBJ2-5 provide the parts outside the CDR3, is KAGVTQTPRYLIKTRGQQVTLSCSPISGHRSVSWYQQTPGQGLQFLFEYFSETQRNKGNFPGRFSGRQFSNSRSEMNVSTLELGDSALYLCASSQGETQYFGPGTRLLVL.

The chain has TRBV29-1 and TRBJ2-1; 11 bases align to TRBD1. V lost 3 bases to trimming and J lost 4 bases; unmatched junction nucleotides: 8. Germline CDR1 is SQVTM and CDR2 is ANQGSEA. The CDR3 runs 16 residues. In nucleotides, the CDR3 is TGCAGCGTTGATAGGGGGACAGGGGGAATGTACAATGAGCAGTTCTTC. Translated: CSVDRGTGGMYNEQFF.

This clone was seen once. The chain joins TRBV5-1 to TRBJ2-1; 7 bases align to TRBD2. Germline lookup yields CDR1 SGHRS and CDR2 YFSETQ. V lost 0 bases, J lost 2 bases, and 5 bases stayed unmatched. This CDR3 is built from 16 residues. CDR3 DNA sequence: TGCGCCAGCAGCTTGGCTAGCGGTCCTCCCTACAATGAGCAGTTCTTC. It codes for CASSLASGPPYNEQFF. Looking up the rest from reference TRBV5-1 and TRBJ2-1 gives the full variable domain: KAGVTQTPRYLIKTRGQQVTLSCSPISGHRSVSWYQQTPGQGLQFLFEYFSETQRNKGNFPGRFSGRQFSNSRSEMNVSTLELGDSALYLCASSLASGPPYNEQFFGPGTRLTVL.

The chain uses TRBV27 and TRBJ2-1; TRBD2 matches 11 bases. Germline CDR1 MNHEY, CDR2 SMNVEV (reference sequence). Unmatched junction bases numbered 11, after V lost 6 bases and J lost 7 bases. The CDR3 extends over 16 amino acids. CDR3 region: CASSKIGTSGSNEQFF. CDR3 bases: TGTGCCAGCAGCAAAATCGGGACTAGCGGTTCTAATGAGCAGTTCTTC.

Regarding this clone: This sample also contains other DNA sequences that code for the same CDR3. V usage is TRBV12-3 or TRBV12-4 and J usage is TRBJ2-3, with D maybe TRBD1 (5 bases). The CDR3 contains 12 residues. The V gene lost 5 bases and the J gene lost 3 bases, with 6 bases spanning the gap. The CDR3 DNA reads as TGTGCCAGCAGTCCAGGGACAGATACGCAGTATTTT. Translating it yields CASSPGTDTQYF.

The chain joins TRBV5-3 to TRBJ2-5, with TRBD2 as a possible D gene (5 bases). TRBV5-3 is noted as an ORF with a role that remains uncertain. The CDR3 extends over 13 amino acids. V was pared by 4 bases and J by 0 bases, with 7 bases between. In DNA form, the CDR3 reads TGTGCCAGAAGCCCCGGGAACCAAGAGACCCAGTACTTC. Translated, it gives CARSPGNQETQYF.

The genes are TRBV4-3 and TRBJ2-3, with 12 bases that match TRBD2. This CDR3 spans 17 amino acids. CDR1 is LGHNA and CDR2 is YSLEER in the germline V gene. The ends lost 3 bases at V and 2 bases at J; junction bases unmatched: 6. CDR3 sequence reads: CASSQTGLAGYTDTQYF. CDR3 in DNA: TGCGCCAGCAGCCAGACAGGACTAGCGGGATACACAGATACGCAGTATTTT.

The gene calls are TRBV12-2 and TRBJ2-2; no check of the table's D call, TRBD2, against the DNA was made. TRBV12-2 is annotated as a pseudogene. The CDR3 is 19 amino acids. The CDR3 coding sequence is TGTGCAAGTCGCTTCCCTATACCCGAAGGTAGCGGGATGGCCGGGGAGCTGTTTTTT. It yields the protein CASRFPIPEGSGMAGELFF.

The chain combines TRBV15 with TRBJ2-5; TRBD1 matches at 7 bases. Germline-derived CDR1 and CDR2 are LNHNV and YYDKDF (reference sequence). This CDR3 is 15 amino acids long. V shed 0 bases, J shed 2 bases, and the junction held 3 bases outside the gene matches. CDR3 protein: CATSRDGTAQETQYF. In DNA, the CDR3 is TGTGCCACCAGCAGAGACGGGACAGCTCAAGAGACCCAGTACTTC.

This clone was recorded only once. The rearrangement uses TRBV9 and TRBJ2-3; TRBD2 matches at 9 bases. CDR1 is SGDLS and CDR2 is YYNGEE in the germline V gene. The CDR3 totals 15 residues. V lost 2 bases and J lost 1; bases outside the gene matches: 2. DNA of the CDR3: TGTGCCAGCAGCGTGTTAGCGGGAGGCACAGATACGCAGTATTTT. Amino acid sequence: CASSVLAGGTDTQYF.

The V and J genes are TRBV6-6 and TRBJ2-1, with 9 bases that match TRBD2. Germline trimming cut 1 base from V and 6 bases from J; bases unmatched to any gene: 7. The CDR3 length is 16 residues. Germline V gene sequence: CDR1 MNHNY, CDR2 SVGAGI (reference sequence). This CDR3 is CASSYYGLASGNEQFF. CDR3 coding DNA: TGTGCCAGCAGTTACTATGGACTAGCGTCCGGCAATGAGCAGTTCTTC.

The chain couples TRBV5-5 to TRBJ2-1, with a weak D call TRBD2 (6 bases). V was shortened by 6 bases and J by 1 base, with 17 bases between the two germline ends. This CDR3 comprises 16 residues. The germline gives CDR1 SGHKS, CDR2 YYEKEE (reference sequence). The CDR3, as DNA: TGTGCCAGCATCCCGGTGGTAGCGGTTTCCTACAATGAGCAGTTCTTC. This gives the protein CASIPVVAVSYNEQFF. Filled out from reference TRBV5-5 and TRBJ2-1, the complete variable domain reads DAGVTQSPTHLIKTRGQQVTLRCSPISGHKSVSWYQQVLGQGPQFIFQYYEKEERGRGNFPDRFSARQFPNYSSELNVNALLLGDSALYLCASIPVVAVSYNEQFFGPGTRLTVL.

This clone was recorded a few times. The rearrangement joins TRBV7-6 to TRBJ1-3, with 9 bases aligning to TRBD1. Unmatched junction bases numbered 6, after V lost 8 bases and J lost 4 bases. The length of the CDR3 is 14 residues. CDR1 and CDR2 from the germline V gene are SGHVS and FNYEAQ. The chain's CDR3 is CASSEDRGGNTIYF. The CDR3 nucleotides are TGTGCCAGCTCCGAGGACAGGGGAGGAAACACCATATATTTT. The variable domain in full, completed from reference TRBV7-6 and TRBJ1-3, reads GAGVSQSPRYKVTKRGQDVALRCDPISGHVSLYWYRQALGQGPEFLTYFNYEAQQDKSGLPNDRFSAERPEGSISTLTIQRTEQRDSAMYRCASSEDRGGNTIYFGEGSWLTVV.